This TCR beta chain was captured by sequencing in a study of CD8 T cells in ankylosing spondylitis (dated by TCRdb to the late 2010s). Study-level background: The study profiled T cell receptor beta repertoires in healthy donors and ankylosing spondylitis patients to find disease-linked TCR variants. The full study cohort comprised around 25 ankylosing spondylitis patients and approximately 100 healthy donors. Peripheral blood samples were taken, and synovial fluid was additionally collected from ankylosing spondylitis patients. Beyond this particular receptor, the publication reports: A TCR beta motif made up of fewer than 10 highly homologous amino acid variants appeared to be characteristic of blood from ankylosing spondylitis patients. The disease-linked clones were reported to be significantly enriched in matched synovial fluid samples from ankylosing spondylitis patients. A CD8+ phenotype was shown by the disease-linked clones, which were found at relatively low frequencies in peripheral blood. Some of the motif variants had been reported before in the synovial fluid and blood of reactive arthritis patients, a finding that suggests common disease-initiation mechanisms.

The sequencing machine was an Illumina HiSeq 2500. Quantitative 5'-RACE with molecular barcodes was used to prepare TCR beta libraries. The authors' pipeline ran thus. A new computational method, built on a probabilistic model of VDJ rearrangement, was used to identify disease-linked TCR variants. TCRdb handled the public reads itself, with Q25 trimming in fastp and clone calling in MiXCR, and kept productive beta chains. Identical CDR3 protein sequences are pooled into one entry, listed with their most common genes and DNA. These V and J calls derive from TCRdb rather than the authors' analysis. This sample comprises hundreds of thousands of distinct CDR3 sequences, 10% to 13% of them detected only once. Of the sample, around a fifth falls within the top ten clones. This clonotype came up many times. Which antigen it targets is not known. Base qualities are missing; no much larger clone stands one base away.

Inclusive of the bounding cysteine and phenylalanine, the CDR3 is 14 residues long. Of the read, only the CDR3 DNA is kept; its 42 bases are in frame from base 1. Germline trimming amounts to 5 bases on V and 7 bases on J, with 5 as the count of junction bases outside the gene matches. According to the germline V gene, CDR1 reads SGHVS and CDR2 reads FQNEAQ. The sequencing input was blood, either unsorted or a sorted T cell fraction (not recorded which). The V and J genes are TRBV7-8 and TRBJ1-6, and TRBD1 aligns with 7 junction nucleotides. This clonotype was obtained from a male donor with ankylosing spondylitis or in good health (not recorded which). The DNA sequence is TGTGCCAGCAGCAAGGGGGCTGAGAATTCACCCCTCCACTTT. It translates to CASSKGAENSPLHF.